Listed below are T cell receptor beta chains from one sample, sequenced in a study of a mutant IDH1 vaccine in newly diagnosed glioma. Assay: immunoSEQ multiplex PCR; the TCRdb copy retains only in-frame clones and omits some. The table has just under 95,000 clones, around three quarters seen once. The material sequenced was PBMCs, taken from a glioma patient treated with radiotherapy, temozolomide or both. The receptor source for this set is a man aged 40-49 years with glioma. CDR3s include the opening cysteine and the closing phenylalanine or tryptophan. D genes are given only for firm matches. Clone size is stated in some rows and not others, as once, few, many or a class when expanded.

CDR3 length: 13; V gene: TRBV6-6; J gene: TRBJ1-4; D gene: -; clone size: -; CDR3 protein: CASRDGGVEKLFF; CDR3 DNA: TGTGCCAGCAGAGACGGTGGGGTTGAAAAACTGTTTTTT
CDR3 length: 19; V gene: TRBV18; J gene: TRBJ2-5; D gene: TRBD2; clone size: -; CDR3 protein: CASSPPYNPSGSLQETQYF; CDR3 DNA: TGTGCCAGCTCACCGCCTTATAATCCTAGCGGGAGTCTCCAAGAGACCCAGTACTTC
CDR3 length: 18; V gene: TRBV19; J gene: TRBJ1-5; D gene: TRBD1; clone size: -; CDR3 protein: CASSSPRDSHSGGIPQHF; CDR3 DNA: TGTGCCAGTAGTAGCCCCCGGGACAGCCACTCAGGAGGAATACCCCAGCATTTT
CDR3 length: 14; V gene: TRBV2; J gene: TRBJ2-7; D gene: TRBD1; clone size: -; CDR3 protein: CASARQGGTYEQYF; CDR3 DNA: TGTGCCAGTGCCCGACAGGGGGGTACCTACGAGCAGTACTTC
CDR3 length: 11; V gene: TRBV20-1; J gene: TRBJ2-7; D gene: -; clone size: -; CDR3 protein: CSAIADYEQYF; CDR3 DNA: TGCAGTGCCATAGCGGACTACGAGCAGTACTTC
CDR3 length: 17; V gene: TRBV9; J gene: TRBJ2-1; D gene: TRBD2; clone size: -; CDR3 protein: CASSASVAGGPKNEQFF; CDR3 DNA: TGTGCCAGCAGCGCTTCCGTAGCGGGAGGGCCTAAGAATGAGCAGTTCTTC
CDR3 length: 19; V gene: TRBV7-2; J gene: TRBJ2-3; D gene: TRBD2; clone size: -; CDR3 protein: CASSSSEIVFSGGLDTQYF; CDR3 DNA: TGTGCCAGCAGCTCCTCGGAAATCGTCTTTAGCGGGGGGCTAGATACGCAGTATTTT
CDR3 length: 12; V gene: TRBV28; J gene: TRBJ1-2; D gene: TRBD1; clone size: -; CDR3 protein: CASSRQGYGYTF; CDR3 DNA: TGTGCCAGCAGCCGACAGGGGTATGGCTACACCTTC
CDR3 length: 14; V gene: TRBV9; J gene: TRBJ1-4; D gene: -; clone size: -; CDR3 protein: CASSVAWGNEKLFF; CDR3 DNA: TGTGCCAGCAGCGTAGCTTGGGGTAATGAAAAACTGTTTTTT
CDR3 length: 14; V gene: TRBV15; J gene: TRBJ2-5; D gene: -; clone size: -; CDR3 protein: CATSRVDSQETQYF; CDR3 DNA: TGTGCCACCAGCAGAGTTGACAGTCAAGAGACCCAGTACTTC
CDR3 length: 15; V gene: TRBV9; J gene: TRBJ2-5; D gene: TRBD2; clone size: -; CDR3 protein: CASSWGTSGQETQYF; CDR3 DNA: TGTGCCAGCAGCTGGGGGACTAGCGGCCAAGAGACCCAGTACTTC
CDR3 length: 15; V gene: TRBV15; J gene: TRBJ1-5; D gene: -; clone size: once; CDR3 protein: CATSLTDSSNQPQHF; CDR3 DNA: TGTGCCACCAGCTTAACGGACAGTAGCAATCAGCCCCAGCATTTT
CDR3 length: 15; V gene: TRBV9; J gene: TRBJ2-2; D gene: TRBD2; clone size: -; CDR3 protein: CASSVVGAGAGELFF; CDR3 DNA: TGTGCCAGCAGCGTAGTAGGAGCGGGAGCCGGGGAGCTGTTTTTT
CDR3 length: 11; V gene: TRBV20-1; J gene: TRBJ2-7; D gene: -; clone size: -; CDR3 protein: CSAPASYEQYF; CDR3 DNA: TGCAGTGCACCGGCTTCCTACGAGCAGTACTTC
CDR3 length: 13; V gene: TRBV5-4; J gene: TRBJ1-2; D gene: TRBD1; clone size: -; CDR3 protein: CASSVDREFGYTF; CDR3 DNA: TGTGCCAGCAGCGTTGACAGGGAGTTTGGCTACACCTTC
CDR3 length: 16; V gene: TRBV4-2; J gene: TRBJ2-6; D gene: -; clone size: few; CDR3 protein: CASSQDAGQGANVLTF; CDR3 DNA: TGTGCCAGCAGCCAAGATGCAGGGCAAGGGGCCAACGTCCTGACTTTC
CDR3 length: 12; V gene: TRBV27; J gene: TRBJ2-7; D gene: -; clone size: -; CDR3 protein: CASSYEGVRQYF; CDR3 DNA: TGTGCCAGCAGTTATGAGGGTGTGAGGCAGTACTTC
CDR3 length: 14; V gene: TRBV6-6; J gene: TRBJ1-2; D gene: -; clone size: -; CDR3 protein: CASDDRSVVYGYTF; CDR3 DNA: TGTGCCAGCGACGACCGATCTGTTGTCTATGGCTACACCTTC
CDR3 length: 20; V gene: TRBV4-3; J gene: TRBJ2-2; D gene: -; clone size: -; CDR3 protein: CASSQDPPVPGLTNTGELFF; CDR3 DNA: TGCGCCAGCAGCCAAGATCCCCCGGTCCCGGGACTCACCAACACCGGGGAGCTGTTTTTT
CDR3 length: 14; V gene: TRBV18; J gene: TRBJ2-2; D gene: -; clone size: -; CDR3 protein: CASSPVQSTGELFF; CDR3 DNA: TGTGCCAGCTCACCCGTGCAGTCCACCGGGGAGCTGTTTTTT
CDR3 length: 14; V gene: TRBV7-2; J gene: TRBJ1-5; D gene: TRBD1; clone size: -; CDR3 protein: CASSFQGAGQPQHF; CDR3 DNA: TGTGCCAGCAGCTTCCAGGGGGCAGGGCAGCCCCAGCATTTT
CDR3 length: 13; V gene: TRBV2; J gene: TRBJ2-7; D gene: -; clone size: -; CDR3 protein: CASSAPGVGEQYF; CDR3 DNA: TGTGCCAGCAGCGCCCCGGGAGTCGGGGAGCAGTACTTC
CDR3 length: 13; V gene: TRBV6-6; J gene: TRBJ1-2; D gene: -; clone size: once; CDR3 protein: CASSYLIVYGYTF; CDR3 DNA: TGTGCCAGCAGTTACCTAATAGTATATGGCTACACCTTC
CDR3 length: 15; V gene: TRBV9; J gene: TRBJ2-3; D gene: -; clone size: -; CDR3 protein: CASSVAGGGTDTQYF; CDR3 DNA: TGTGCCAGCAGCGTAGCGGGTGGTGGCACAGATACGCAGTATTTT
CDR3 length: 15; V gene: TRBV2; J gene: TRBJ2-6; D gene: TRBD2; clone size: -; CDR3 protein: CASSQAGAGANVLTF; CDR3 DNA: TGTGCCAGCAGTCAAGCGGGGGCTGGGGCCAACGTCCTGACTTTC